The 17 T cell receptor beta chains below were found in one sample sequenced in a study of Ad26.COV2.S vaccination and SARS-CoV-2 variants. Noted treatment: around 19 received Ad26.COV2.S at low or high dose, single or two shots; about 5 received placebo; per-sample allocation not given. The investigators took samples on day 63 after the first vaccine or placebo injection. Clones were read by immunoSEQ multiplex PCR, and TCRdb kept only the in-frame ones, dropping some. The sample lists 380,000 or so clones, about four fifths seen once, with about 7.4% in the top ten. Here the sequenced sample was peripheral blood, taken in a trial of Ad26.COV2.S vaccine versus placebo. These TCRs come from a person between 18 and 59 years old who received the Ad26.COV2.S COVID-19 vaccine or a placebo.

The chain links TRBV19 to TRBJ1-5; D is unresolved. Germline-derived CDR1 and CDR2 are LNHDA and SQIVND (reference sequence). The V gene lost 5 bases and the J gene lost 7 bases, with 9 bases spanning the gap. This CDR3 has 12 residues. CDR3 sequence: CASSVPRQPQHF. The CDR3 coding sequence is TGTGCCAGTAGTGTCCCAAGGCAGCCCCAGCATTTT.

This clone was observed once. The chain combines TRBV6-6 with TRBJ2-3, with D unclear. Germline V gene data show CDR1 as MNHNY and CDR2 as SVGAGI (reference sequence). The CDR3 runs to 14 residues. V was clipped by 4 bases and J by 2 bases, with 10 bases between them. Here the CDR3 DNA reads TGTGCCAGCAGTTTCGACTCATACACAGATACGCAGTATTTT. It encodes CASSFDSYTDTQYF.

This clone was found once. This chain connects TRBV11-2 to TRBJ1-1; 9 nucleotides match TRBD1. Germline V gene data show CDR1 as SGHAT and CDR2 as FQNNGV. V was pared by 5 bases and J by 1 base, with 8 bases of the junction left unmatched. The CDR3 is made up of 16 amino acids. Here the CDR3 DNA reads TGTGCCAGCAGCCCAGGTGGGACAGGGCCGAACACTGAAGCTTTCTTT. Translating gives CASSPGGTGPNTEAFF.

Remarks on this clone: Other DNA sequences within the sample encode an identical CDR3. The V call is TRBV19, the J call TRBJ1-2; 9 nucleotides align to TRBD1. CDR1 and CDR2 from the germline V gene are LNHDA and SQIVND (reference sequence). The CDR3 has 14 residues. The V gene end was trimmed by 5 bases and the J gene end by 6 bases; junction bases not matched to a gene: 7. The CDR3 DNA reads as TGTGCCAGTAGTCGGGGACAGGGCGGGAATGGCTACACCTTC. Its protein is CASSRGQGGNGYTF.

The rearrangement links TRBV27 to TRBJ1-1, with D perhaps TRBD1 (6 bases). V was cut by 3 bases and J by 6 bases, with 14 bases left in between. CDR3 length: 14 residues. Germline CDR1 MNHEY, CDR2 SMNVEV (reference sequence). CDR3 sequence (DNA): TGTGCCAGCAGTTTGGCAGGGGATGGGGCTGAAGCTTTCTTT. Protein product: CASSLAGDGAEAFF.

Details on this clone: Distinct nucleotide sequences in the sample also encode this CDR3. The rearrangement uses TRBV18 and TRBJ1-2, with D perhaps TRBD1 (6 bases). The CDR3 is made up of 13 amino acids. Trimming took 3 bases from V and 2 from J, leaving 7 bases between them. The germline gives CDR1 KGHSH, CDR2 LQKENI. The CDR3 here is CASSPDRNYGYTF. The DNA of the CDR3 is TGTGCCAGCTCACCCGACAGGAACTATGGCTACACCTTC. The whole variable domain, remainder taken from reference TRBV18 and TRBJ1-2, is NAGVMQNPRHLVRRRGQEARLRCSPMKGHSHVYWYRQLPEEGLKFMVYLQKENIIDESGMPKERFSAEFPKEGPSILRIQQVVRGDSAAYFCASSPDRNYGYTFGSGTRLTVV.

This chain connects TRBV19 to TRBJ1-1; D might be TRBD1 (5 bases). This CDR3 has 12 amino acids. V gave up 5 bases and J gave up 5 bases, with 9 bases separating them. Germline CDR1 reads LNHDA; CDR2 reads SQIVND (reference sequence). CDR3 in DNA: TGTGCCAGTAGTCCGGGGGGGACTGAAGCTTTCTTT. It yields the protein CASSPGGTEAFF. Supplemented by reference TRBV19 and TRBJ1-1, the full variable domain reads DGGITQSPKYLFRKEGQNVTLSCEQNLNHDAMYWYRQDPGQGLRLIYYSQIVNDFQKGDIAEGYSVSREKKESFPLTVTSAQKNPTAFYLCASSPGGTEAFFGQGTRLTVV.

This clone showed up just a few times. In the same sample, other DNA sequences code for this CDR3. The rearrangement joins TRBV19 to TRBJ2-7; D is perhaps TRBD2 (5 bases). V lost 1 base to trimming and J lost 1 base, with 8 bases between them. Germline values: CDR1 LNHDA, CDR2 SQIVND (reference sequence). The CDR3 extends over 14 amino acids. The CDR3 sequence is CASSIARGSYEQYF. In DNA form, the CDR3 reads TGTGCCAGTAGTATAGCCCGGGGATCCTACGAGCAGTACTTC.

The chain has TRBV7-2 and TRBJ1-2, with 7 bases matching TRBD1. In germline, CDR1 is SGHTA, CDR2 FQGNSA. Trimming removed 4 bases from V and 3 bases from J; junction bases left unmatched: 8. CDR3 length: 15 amino acids. The CDR3 loop reads CASSSYTDRDYGYTF. The CDR3 DNA reads TGTGCCAGCAGCTCATACACTGACAGGGACTATGGCTACACCTTC.

The chain is built from TRBV5-1 and TRBJ1-2; D is uncertain. The length of the CDR3 is 14 residues. Germline CDR1 reads SGHRS; CDR2 reads YFSETQ. V dropped 0 bases and J dropped 0 bases, with 6 bases sitting between them. CDR3 coding DNA: TGCGCCAGCAGCTTGGAGTCAACTAACTATGGCTACACCTTC. This codes for CASSLESTNYGYTF.

This clone was counted at least ten times. The chain uses TRBV14 and TRBJ1-6; D is perhaps TRBD1 (5 bases). Between the trimmed V and J ends, which lost 6 bases and 7 bases, there was a span of 10 bases. Per the germline V gene, CDR1 is SGHDN and CDR2 is FVKESK. The CDR3 runs 13 residues. The CDR3 DNA reads as TGTGCCAGCAGACAGGTGGACAATTCACCCCTCCACTTT. This sequence encodes CASRQVDNSPLHF.

V and J are TRBV4-1 and TRBJ1-4; no definite D call. This CDR3 has 16 residues. The ends were cut back, 4 bases at V and 7 bases at J, with 19 bases in the middle. In germline, CDR1 is MGHRA, CDR2 YSYEKL. Here the CDR3 DNA reads TGCGCCAGCAGCCGGGTTTGGACCCAAGCGGGTGAAAAACTGTTTTTT. This encodes CASSRVWTQAGEKLFF.

This clone appeared a few times. The genes are TRBV18 and TRBJ1-1; TRBD1 matches at 7 bases. CDR3 length: 13 amino acids. CDR1 is KGHSH, CDR2 LQKENI, per germline. V was pared by 3 bases and J by 6 bases, with 4 bases of the junction left unmatched. CDR3 residues: CASSPDREAEAFF. The CDR3 region has the DNA TGTGCCAGCTCACCCGACAGGGAGGCTGAAGCTTTCTTT.

The rearrangement joins TRBV11-3 to TRBJ2-1, with a tentative D call TRBD1 (6 bases). Deletions cut 3 bases from V and 5 bases from J, with 14 bases between. Germline V gene sequence: CDR1 SGHNT, CDR2 YENEEA. CDR3 size: 15 residues. As DNA, the CDR3 is TGTGCCAGCAGCTTTGGGCAGGGGACCGACAATGAGCAGTTCTTC. As protein: CASSFGQGTDNEQFF.

J is TRBJ2-2 and V is TRBV3-1 (or the pseudogene TRBV3-2), with D perhaps TRBD2 (5 bases). Germline V gives CDR1 LGHDT, CDR2 YNNKEL (reference sequence). V lost 3 bases and J 8 bases, leaving 13 bases between the germline ends. The CDR3 has 14 residues. CDR3: CASSQPVPGGELFF. The DNA of the CDR3 is TGTGCCAGCAGCCAGCCAGTTCCGGGGGGGGAGCTGTTTTTT.

The rearrangement joins TRBV6-5 to TRBJ2-7; D is unresolved. Germline V CDR1 and CDR2: MNHEY, SVGAGI. The CDR3 consists of 13 residues. Trimming removed 1 base at V and 5 bases at J, with 9 bases between. In DNA, the CDR3 is TGTGCCAGCAGTTACTACGGCGGCGACGAGCAGTACTTC. The encoded protein is CASSYYGGDEQYF.

V usage is TRBV27 and J usage is TRBJ2-7, with D perhaps being TRBD1 or TRBD2 (5 bases each). Between the trimmed V and J ends, which lost 6 bases and 1 base, there was a span of 19 bases. The CDR3 extends over 16 amino acids. Germline lookup yields CDR1 MNHEY and CDR2 SMNVEV (reference sequence). In DNA, the CDR3 is TGTGCCAGCAGCTCCCCTGGGGGTAGGGGTTCCTACGAGCAGTACTTC. Its protein product is CASSSPGGRGSYEQYF.